These 24 T cell receptor beta chains share one sample of origin, sequenced in a study of T-cell memory formation after mild COVID-19 (TCRdb year 2021). Receptors were amplified or captured by 5' RACE. Sequencing used an Illumina NovaSeq 6000. TCRdb redid the processing of the public reads, applying fastp at Q25 and MiXCR, and retained in-frame beta chains. Duplicate CDR3 protein sequences are folded into a single record with the most common DNA and genes. This sample has roughly 200,000 distinct CDR3 sequences in its table, and 16% of those were observed once. The ten top clones hold about 2.1% of the sample. Sequencing used PBMCs or a T cell subset sorted from them (not recorded which). These receptors originate from an adult woman who had mild COVID-19 (a few samples of this study predate the infection). The sample titles of this study are shuffled in the database, so cell type and time point are left out; the donor was told from shared clones.

This clonotype has only a few counts. The chain has TRBV7-9 and TRBJ2-3, with D perhaps matching TRBD1 (5 bases). Trimming stripped 5 bases from V and 4 bases from J, with 10 bases between. Germline assignment: CDR1 SEHNR and CDR2 FQNEAQ (reference sequence). This CDR3 has 13 residues. DNA for the CDR3: TGTGCCAGCAGCGGGGCTAGTGCAGATACGCAGTATTTT. Its translation is CASSGASADTQYF.

The chain uses TRBV29-1 and TRBJ2-7, with D perhaps TRBD1 (6 bases). The CDR3 runs to 12 residues. Per germline, CDR1 SQVTM and CDR2 ANQGSEA. Trimming took 5 bases from V and 2 from J, leaving 10 bases between them. CDR3 amino acids: CSVMTGTYEQYF. The CDR3 DNA sequence: TGCAGCGTTATGACAGGCACCTACGAGCAGTACTTC.

This clonotype was counted a few times. The chain joins TRBV20-1 to TRBJ1-4, with a weak D call TRBD1 (5 bases). Looked up from germline, CDR1 is DFQATT and CDR2 is SNEGSKA (reference sequence). Trimming removed 4 bases from V and 6 bases from J, with 12 bases in between. The CDR3 runs to 13 residues. CDR3 bases: TGCAGTGCTATTCGGCAGGGTGATGAAAAACTGTTTTTT. Translating it yields CSAIRQGDEKLFF.

This chain uses TRBV12-3 or TRBV12-4 with TRBJ2-7; D assignment may be TRBD1 or TRBD2 (6 bases each). The germline V and J ends were trimmed by 4 bases and 5 bases, with 15 bases remaining between them. The CDR3 length is 14 residues. Written as DNA, the CDR3 is TGTGCCAGCAGTTCGTGGGGGGCCTTCCACGAGCAGTACTTC. Its translation: CASSSWGAFHEQYF.

This clonotype was detected a few times. The chain couples TRBV3-1 to TRBJ2-6; D might be TRBD2 (5 bases). The CDR3 is made up of 16 amino acids. V dropped 3 bases and J dropped 4 bases, with 13 bases sitting between them. Germline CDR1 is LGHDT and CDR2 is YNNKEL (reference sequence). The CDR3 protein is CASSQAGVTGANVLTF. Written as DNA, the CDR3 is TGTGCCAGCAGCCAGGCCGGGGTGACCGGGGCCAACGTCCTGACTTTC.

Only a few counts were recorded for this clonotype. The J gene is TRBJ1-2, the V gene TRBV6-5; D ambiguous. Trimming stripped 0 bases from V and 6 bases from J, with 14 bases between. CDR1 is MNHEY, CDR2 SVGAGI, per germline. This CDR3 has 15 amino acids. CDR3 loop: CASSYSGGSGDGYTF. As DNA, the CDR3 is TGTGCCAGCAGTTACTCGGGCGGTAGCGGGGATGGCTACACCTTC.

This clonotype occurred a few times. This chain joins TRBV2 and TRBJ2-7; D perhaps matches TRBD1 (5 bases). This CDR3 is 14 amino acids long. Germline values: CDR1 SNHLY, CDR2 FYNNEI. V gave up 7 bases and J gave up 0 bases, with 13 bases separating them. The CDR3 protein is CASTLQANSYEQYF. CDR3 DNA sequence: TGTGCCAGCACGTTACAGGCTAACTCCTACGAGCAGTACTTC.

This chain joins TRBV15 and TRBJ1-2; 7 bases are shared with TRBD1. The germline CDR1 and CDR2 sequences are LNHNV and YYDKDF (reference sequence). Trimming removed 0 bases from V and 2 bases from J; junction bases left unmatched: 18. This CDR3 is built from 20 residues. The CDR3 coding sequence is TGTGCCACCAGCAGAGATTGGGGCCTTGGGGGGGACAGCAAGAACTATGGCTACACCTTC. It encodes CATSRDWGLGGDSKNYGYTF.

The genes are TRBV29-1 and TRBJ2-3; D is unresolved. V was clipped by 1 base and J by 4 bases, with 12 bases between them. The germline V gene has CDR1 SQVTM and CDR2 ANQGSEA. CDR3 length: 14 residues. The CDR3 nucleotides are TGCAGCGTTGAAGGGTTCTCCTCTCCAGATACGCAGTATTTT. This sequence encodes CSVEGFSSPDTQYF.

This rearrangement joins TRBV18 to TRBJ2-5; possibly TRBD1 or TRBD2 for D (5 bases each). Germline CDR1 KGHSH, CDR2 LQKENI. V was pared by 3 bases and J by 4 bases, with 9 bases between. The CDR3 is made up of 13 amino acids. The CDR3 spells CASSPDSGETQYF. The CDR3 DNA follows: TGTGCCAGCTCACCTGACAGCGGAGAGACCCAGTACTTC.

The chain couples TRBV12-3 or TRBV12-4 to TRBJ2-2, with a weak D call TRBD2 (6 bases). The V end was cut by 3 bases, the J end by 0 bases, with 8 bases between. CDR3 length: 15 residues. The CDR3 loop is CASSFGGTNTGELFF. Here the CDR3 DNA reads TGTGCCAGCAGTTTCGGCGGGACGAACACCGGGGAGCTGTTTTTT.

This clonotype has more than one count but fewer than ten. This chain joins TRBV7-2 and TRBJ1-1, with D uncertain. Germline loops: CDR1 SGHTA, CDR2 FQGNSA. The CDR3 is 14 residues long. V was trimmed by 4 bases and J by 1 base, leaving 10 bases between them. CDR3 loop: CASSWRAGNTEAFF. The CDR3 nucleotides read TGTGCCAGCAGCTGGCGGGCCGGGAACACTGAAGCTTTCTTT.

This clonotype was seen a single time. The V and J genes are TRBV7-9 and TRBJ1-3; possible D gene TRBD1, 6 bases. The CDR3 consists of 16 residues. Germline lookup yields CDR1 SEHNR and CDR2 FQNEAQ (reference sequence). Trimming left V 2 bases short and J 1 base short, with 12 bases between. CDR3 sequence reads: CASSLLGGASGNTIYF. The DNA for the CDR3 is TGTGCCAGCAGCTTATTGGGGGGGGCGTCTGGAAACACCATATATTTT.

This chain joins TRBV5-5 and TRBJ2-7; 7 positions agree with TRBD2. This CDR3 spans 14 amino acids. V shed 3 bases and J 6 bases; nucleotides not matched to a gene: 9. CDR1 and CDR2 (germline): SGHKS, YYEKEE (reference sequence). CDR3 region: CASSSRAGVGEQYF. The CDR3 DNA reads TGTGCCAGCAGCTCGCGGGCGGGGGTCGGCGAGCAGTACTTC.

This chain connects TRBV28 to TRBJ2-3; 7 nucleotides align to TRBD1. Trimming at V came to 4 bases and at J to 12 bases, leaving 7 bases not matched to a gene. The CDR3 loop spans 12 amino acids. Germline loops: CDR1 MDHEN, CDR2 SYDVKM. This chain's CDR3 is CASSSRTGPQYF. The CDR3 coding sequence is TGTGCCAGCAGTTCCAGGACAGGCCCCCAGTATTTT. Together with reference TRBV28 and TRBJ2-3, the CDR3 gives the full variable domain: DVKVTQSSRYLVKRTGEKVFLECVQDMDHENMFWYRQDPGLGLRLIYFSYDVKMKEKGDIPEGYSVSREKKERFSLILESASTNQTSMYLCASSSRTGPQYFGPGTRLTVL.

In this sample, this clonotype turned up many times. This chain joins TRBV5-1 and TRBJ1-5, with D uncertain. The CDR3 contains 13 residues. Trimming shortened V by 2 bases and J by 0 bases, and 3 bases separated the two germline ends. Germline V gene lookup returns CDR1 SGHRS and CDR2 YFSETQ. This CDR3 is CASSLGSNQPQHF. The CDR3 bases are TGCGCCAGCAGCTTAGGTAGCAATCAGCCCCAGCATTTT.

This chain uses TRBV20-1 with TRBJ2-2, with 8 bases matching TRBD1. Losses at the gene ends were 5 bases for V and 2 bases for J; bases not matched to a gene: 7. Germline V gene data show CDR1 as DFQATT and CDR2 as SNEGSKA (reference sequence). This CDR3 has 15 residues. In nucleotides, the CDR3 is TGCAGTGCTCCCAAGGCAGGGGGCAACACCGGGGAGCTGTTTTTT. Encoded protein: CSAPKAGGNTGELFF.

This clonotype appeared a few times. The V call is TRBV10-3, the J call TRBJ2-7; 9 bases match TRBD1. CDR1 ENHRY and CDR2 SYGVKD come from the germline V gene. The CDR3 has 15 amino acids. V was pared by 4 bases and J by 7 bases, with 11 bases of the junction left unmatched. In DNA, the CDR3 is TGTGCCATCAGTGGGGACAGGGAAATATCGAGGGAGCAGTACTTC. It codes for CAISGDREISREQYF.

The rearrangement links TRBV7-2 to TRBJ2-7; D is undetermined. This CDR3 comprises 16 residues. Between the trimmed V and J ends, which lost 0 bases and 5 bases, there was a span of 17 bases. CDR1 and CDR2 from the germline V gene are SGHTA and FQGNSA. CDR3: CASSLAATVGSNEQYF. The CDR3 nucleotides are TGTGCCAGCAGCTTAGCCGCCACGGTGGGGTCCAACGAGCAGTACTTC.

This clonotype was observed many times. The V call is TRBV12-3 or TRBV12-4, the J call TRBJ2-3; 11 bases align to TRBD2. The CDR3 has 16 amino acids. Unmatched junction bases numbered 10, after V lost 5 bases and J lost 6 bases. The CDR3 DNA reads TGTGCCAGCAGTCGTAACTTAGCGGGGGGGCCCGATACGCAGTATTTT. It codes for CASSRNLAGGPDTQYF.

Only a few counts were recorded for this clonotype. The rearrangement links TRBV7-3 to TRBJ1-1, with TRBD1 as a possible D gene (5 bases). Germline V lookup: CDR1 SGHTA, CDR2 FQGTGA. The V end was cut by 3 bases, the J end by 1 base, with 9 bases between. The CDR3 runs to 14 residues. The CDR3 coding sequence is TGTGCCAGCAGCTTCGGGACTCCGAACACTGAAGCTTTCTTT. This encodes CASSFGTPNTEAFF.

Only a few counts were recorded for this clonotype. This rearrangement joins TRBV3-1 to TRBJ1-5; no firm D call. The ends were cut back, 0 bases at V and 7 bases at J, with 7 bases in the middle. CDR1 LGHDT and CDR2 YNNKEL come from the germline V gene (reference sequence). The CDR3 has 13 residues. Written as DNA, the CDR3 is TGTGCCAGCAGCCAAGAACAGCGGCAGCCCCAGCATTTT. Its translation: CASSQEQRQPQHF.

In its sample, this clonotype was seen a few times. The chain is built from TRBV4-1 and TRBJ2-7, with D possibly matching TRBD1 (5 bases). The V end lost 0 bases, the J end lost 0 bases, and 9 bases lay between the germline ends. The CDR3 consists of 15 residues. Germline V gene lookup returns CDR1 MGHRA and CDR2 YSYEKL. The DNA of the CDR3 is TGCGCCAGCAGCCAAGATACAGGCGACTCCTACGAGCAGTACTTC. It translates to CASSQDTGDSYEQYF.

This clonotype has a handful of counts. The V call is TRBV11-2, the J call TRBJ1-2; 7 bases fit TRBD1. Germline trimming cut 2 bases from V and 1 base from J; bases unmatched to any gene: 7. The germline V gene has CDR1 SGHAT and CDR2 FQNNGV. This CDR3 is built from 16 residues. CDR3 sequence reads: CASSLSGDRSNYGYTF. The CDR3 coding sequence is TGTGCCAGCAGCTTATCAGGGGACAGAAGTAACTATGGCTACACCTTC.